Sequencing of this TCR beta chain was carried out in a study of Graves' ophthalmopathy and Graves' hyperthyroidism. This clonotype was detected ten times or more. Its target is unknown. Hyperthyroidism patients had new diagnoses, durations under 2 months, and ages of 18 to 65. The sequenced template was RNA, covering the TCR beta CDR3 region. HTBI-primed first-round RT-PCR preceded second-round multiplex PCR. Via MiXCR, TCRdb re-called the multiplex PCR reads, giving one row per CDR3 protein. The profile covers hundreds of thousands of distinct CDR3 sequences, with approximately 21% appearing a single time and 7.1% taken by the ten largest. General observations from the study: Also, most clonotypes expanded in the thyroid above 0.001 frequency appeared in blood.

The receptor comes from a woman younger than 30 with stable Graves' hyperthyroidism. Some clones in this sample may be carry-over from other donors' samples. Material for sequencing was peripheral blood.

CDR3 bases: TGTGCCAGCAGCTCATTCCGGGACAGAGCCTACGAGCAGTACTTC. Its protein is CASSSFRDRAYEQYF. This chain connects TRBV11-2 to TRBJ2-7; 7 positions match TRBD1. J lost 2 bases, V lost 4 bases, and 8 bases had no gene match. The CDR3 extends over 15 amino acids. In germline, CDR1 is SGHAT, CDR2 FQNNGV.